The 25 T cell receptor beta chains presented below share a single source sample, sequenced in a study of beta chain features in type 1 diabetes. General study results and limits: For Type 1 diabetes patients, all four CD4+ subsets carried TCRB CDR3s that were moderately but significantly shorter.

Reverse transcription of all isolated RNA meant that expressed TCRB transcripts were sequenced. Sequencing used immunoSEQ multiplex PCR; TCRdb keeps in-frame clones, though not all of them. Found here are about 370,000 clones, 9.6% of them singletons; the top ten hold approximately 0.6%. Their antigens are not known. The sequenced sample was central memory CD4+ T cells from blood. Receptors originate from a man between 25 and 39 years old with type 1 diabetes.

A word on this clone: Additional DNA sequences in this sample encode the identical CDR3. The genes are TRBV13 and TRBJ2-3, with a weak D call TRBD2 (5 bases). Germline CDR1 and CDR2: PRHDT and FYEKMQ (reference sequence). This CDR3 is 14 amino acids long. Trimming took off 2 bases at V and 0 bases at J, with 6 bases between the two ends. This CDR3 reads CASSLTGSTDTQYF. In DNA, the CDR3 is TGTGCCAGCAGCTTAACGGGAAGCACAGATACGCAGTATTTT.

This chain connects TRBV19 to TRBJ1-5; 7 nucleotides align to TRBD1. From germline, CDR1 is LNHDA and CDR2 SQIVND (reference sequence). V lost 3 bases and J lost 7; bases outside the gene matches: 6. The CDR3 length is 14 residues. This chain's CDR3 is CASSMGDRFQPQHF. The CDR3 DNA is TGTGCCAGTAGTATGGGGGACAGATTCCAGCCCCAGCATTTT.

This clone was seen a handful of times. This sequence joins TRBV6-1 and TRBJ1-1; D not resolved. V lost 5 bases to trimming and J lost 0 bases, with 10 bases between them. The CDR3 contains 14 residues. The germline gives CDR1 MNHNS, CDR2 SASEGT. The CDR3 sequence is CASSLQRLNTEAFF. CDR3 DNA: TGTGCCAGCAGTTTACAGAGACTGAACACTGAAGCTTTCTTT.

This clone has just a few counts. The V and J genes are TRBV5-6 and TRBJ2-2, with D unresolved. V was trimmed by 6 bases and J by 0 bases, leaving 6 bases between them. Germline values: CDR1 SGHDT, CDR2 YYEEEE. The length of the CDR3 is 13 residues. The CDR3 spells CASKLSNTGELFF. The CDR3 DNA follows: TGTGCCAGCAAGCTGTCGAACACCGGGGAGCTGTTTTTT.

The chain uses TRBV5-4 and TRBJ1-2, with 8 bases matching TRBD1. Germline V lookup: CDR1 SGHNT, CDR2 YYREEE (reference sequence). CDR3 size: 14 residues. Trimming cost V 4 bases and J 4 bases; bases outside gene matches: 6. DNA of the CDR3: TGTGCCAGCAGCCAGGACAGGGCAAGCTATGGCTACACCTTC. Amino acids: CASSQDRASYGYTF.

This chain joins TRBV28 and TRBJ1-4; a weak D match, TRBD1 (5 bases). Germline CDR1 MDHEN, CDR2 SYDVKM. This CDR3 contains 14 residues. V was clipped by 6 bases and J by 8 bases, with 16 bases between them. CDR3 sequence reads: CASSLGVGPEKLFF. CDR3 nucleotides: TGTGCCAGCAGCCTAGGGGTCGGGCCGGAAAAACTGTTTTTT.

This clone was found a few times. This sequence joins TRBV6-5 and TRBJ2-1; TRBD1 is a possible D gene (5 bases). CDR1 MNHEY and CDR2 SVGAGI come from the germline V gene. This CDR3 contains 14 residues. V lost 4 bases and J lost 8, with 15 bases in between. CDR3 loop: CASSSEQVRYEQFF. CDR3 in DNA: TGTGCCAGCAGTTCTGAACAGGTCCGATATGAGCAGTTCTTC.

This clone was seen a few times. The CDR3 coding sequence is TGTGCCAGCTCACCGGACCAGCAAGAGACCCAGTACTTC. This sequence encodes CASSPDQQETQYF. The J gene is TRBJ2-5, the V gene TRBV18; D not certain. The CDR3 extends over 13 amino acids. V dropped 3 bases and J dropped 2 bases, with 7 bases sitting between them. Germline CDR1 is KGHSH and CDR2 is LQKENI.

This CDR3 reads CASSSSFTDTQYF. As DNA, the CDR3 is TGCGCCAGCAGCAGTTCCTTCACAGATACGCAGTATTTT. The chain joins TRBV5-1 to TRBJ2-3; D ambiguous. The CDR3 length is 13 residues. Trimming pared 4 bases from V and 2 bases from J, leaving 8 bases between. Germline V gene lookup returns CDR1 SGHRS and CDR2 YFSETQ.

This chain uses TRBV29-1 with TRBJ2-5; 8 nucleotides match TRBD1. Germline CDR1 is SQVTM and CDR2 is ANQGSEA. V gave up 2 bases and J gave up 4 bases; unmatched junction bases: 15. The CDR3 is 17 residues long. CDR3 sequence (DNA): TGCAGCGTTGAACTATTCGGACAGGGTGGAGAAGGAGAGACCCAGTACTTC. This translates into CSVELFGQGGEGETQYF. The whole variable domain, remainder taken from reference TRBV29-1 and TRBJ2-5, is SAVISQKPSRDICQRGTSLTIQCQVDSQVTMMFWYRQQPGQSLTLIATANQGSEATYESGFVIDKFPISRPNLTFSTLTVSNMSPEDSSIYLCSVELFGQGGEGETQYFGPGTRLLVL.

The J gene is TRBJ2-5, the V gene TRBV5-4; D not certain. This CDR3 has 13 amino acids. From germline, CDR1 is SGHNT and CDR2 YYREEE (reference sequence). V lost 0 bases and J 5 bases, leaving 8 bases between the germline ends. CDR3 sequence reads: CASSLATRETQYF. For the CDR3, the DNA is TGTGCCAGCAGCTTGGCGACTCGGGAGACCCAGTACTTC.

V is TRBV25-1 and J is TRBJ2-7; D could derive from TRBD1 or TRBD2 (6 bases each). The CDR3 loop spans 16 amino acids. In germline, CDR1 is MGHDK, CDR2 SYGVNS. Trimming pared 6 bases from V and 0 bases from J, leaving 18 bases between. In DNA, the CDR3 is TGTGCCAGCAGCACAGGCCCTGGGGGGCTCTCCTACGAGCAGTACTTC. Amino acid sequence: CASSTGPGGLSYEQYF.

This chain uses TRBV11-2 with TRBJ1-4, with no clear D. V dropped 3 bases and J dropped 0 bases, with 11 bases sitting between them. The CDR3 is 16 residues long. Germline lookup yields CDR1 SGHAT and CDR2 FQNNGV. CDR3 sequence: CASSLSVGTTNEKLFF. The CDR3 DNA sequence: TGTGCCAGCAGCTTGAGTGTGGGGACAACTAATGAAAAACTGTTTTTT.

V is TRBV27 and J is TRBJ2-2, with 7 bases matching TRBD2. The CDR3 is made up of 16 amino acids. Germline CDR1 reads MNHEY; CDR2 reads SMNVEV (reference sequence). Trimming at V came to 6 bases and at J to 4 bases, leaving 11 bases not matched to a gene. CDR3 protein: CASSQTLAVGTGELFF. The CDR3 DNA follows: TGTGCCAGCAGCCAAACGCTAGCGGTTGGCACCGGGGAGCTGTTTTTT.

The rearrangement uses TRBV5-4 and TRBJ2-2; 8 bases align to TRBD2. In germline, CDR1 is SGHNT, CDR2 YYREEE (reference sequence). The CDR3 contains 16 residues. V lost 4 bases to trimming and J lost 2 bases; unmatched junction nucleotides: 7. The CDR3 DNA is TGTGCCAGCAGCGGAAGCGGGAGTCGAAACACCGGGGAGCTGTTTTTT. Translating it yields CASSGSGSRNTGELFF. The entire variable domain, with the rest obtained from reference TRBV5-4 and TRBJ2-2, is as follows: ETGVTQSPTHLIKTRGQQVTLRCSSQSGHNTVSWYQQALGQGPQFIFQYYREEENGRGNFPPRFSGLQFPNYSSELNVNALELDDSALYLCASSGSGSRNTGELFFGEGSRLTVL.

This clone was counted between two and nine times. The rearrangement links TRBV10-3 to TRBJ2-3; D unclear. This CDR3 has 13 amino acids. V lost 6 bases and J lost 6, with 13 bases in between. CDR1 and CDR2 from the germline V gene are ENHRY and SYGVKD. CDR3 residues: CAISSLSSDTQYF. For the CDR3, the DNA is TGTGCCATCAGCTCCCTTTCGTCCGATACGCAGTATTTT.

The chain couples TRBV5-4 to TRBJ1-1, with 7 bases matching TRBD1. This CDR3 region has 15 residues. Germline V lookup: CDR1 SGHNT, CDR2 YYREEE (reference sequence). Losses at the gene ends were 3 bases for V and 2 bases for J; bases not matched to a gene: 7. Here the CDR3 DNA reads TGTGCCAGCAGCTCATACCGGGACAGCAACACTGAAGCTTTCTTT. Encoded protein: CASSSYRDSNTEAFF.

This chain connects TRBV28 to TRBJ1-2; 10 nucleotides match TRBD1. Per the germline V gene, CDR1 is MDHEN and CDR2 is SYDVKM. This CDR3 has 17 amino acids. The V and J ends lost 1 base and 5 bases, in that order; junction bases with no gene match: 10. CDR3 protein: CASSLLTGGGTRYGYTF. The CDR3 nucleotides are TGTGCCAGCAGTTTATTGACAGGGGGCGGCACAAGGTATGGCTACACCTTC.

V is TRBV5-1 and J is TRBJ1-6; maybe TRBD1 (5 bases). The CDR3 runs to 13 residues. Germline CDR1 is SGHRS and CDR2 is YFSETQ. V gave up 3 bases and J gave up 6 bases, with 7 bases separating them. CDR3 region: CASSSGTNSPLHF. The CDR3 bases are TGCGCCAGCAGCTCAGGGACTAATTCACCCCTCCACTTT.

Only a few counts were recorded for this clone. The genes are TRBV5-8 and TRBJ2-1; no clear D gene. The CDR3 has 14 residues. With 8 bases removed from V and 10 bases from J, the gap between germline ends came to 22 bases. Germline assignment: CDR1 SGHTS and CDR2 YDEGEE. CDR3 region: CASTTAREREEQFF. The CDR3 nucleotides are TGTGCCAGTACAACGGCGCGTGAGCGAGAAGAGCAGTTCTTC. The full variable domain, rest sourced from reference TRBV5-8 and TRBJ2-1, is EAGVTQSPTHLIKTRGQQATLRCSPISGHTSVYWYQQALGLGLQFLLWYDEGEERNRGNFPPRFSGRQFPNYSSELNVNALELEDSALYLCASTTAREREEQFFGPGTRLTVL.

This clone was found many times. The chain employs TRBV7-9 and TRBJ2-2; perhaps TRBD2 as D (6 bases). Germline V CDR1 and CDR2: SEHNR, FQNEAQ (reference sequence). V lost 0 bases to trimming and J lost 4 bases, with 12 bases between them. The CDR3 runs 16 residues. The CDR3 reads CASSLARGTFTGELFF. As DNA, the CDR3 is TGTGCCAGCAGCTTAGCTCGTGGGACTTTCACCGGGGAGCTGTTTTTT.

The V and J genes are TRBV7-2 and TRBJ1-2, with a weak D call TRBD1 (5 bases). Germline V gene sequence: CDR1 SGHTA, CDR2 FQGNSA. The CDR3 loop spans 15 amino acids. The V gene lost 1 base and the J gene lost 5 bases, with 14 bases spanning the gap. In nucleotides, the CDR3 is TGTGCCAGCAGCTTAGAAGAGAGGACATATTATGGCTACACCTTC. It encodes CASSLEERTYYGYTF.

This clone was counted a few times. Additional DNA sequences in this sample encode the identical CDR3. The chain couples TRBV5-1 to TRBJ2-7, with 11 bases that match TRBD1. Germline V gene data show CDR1 as SGHRS and CDR2 as YFSETQ. The V gene end was trimmed by 5 bases and the J gene end by 5 bases; junction bases not matched to a gene: 6. The CDR3 is 14 residues long. The CDR3 region is CASSSGQGAHEQYF. CDR3 coding DNA: TGCGCCAGCAGTTCAGGACAGGGGGCCCACGAGCAGTACTTC.

The chain carries TRBV10-3 and TRBJ2-1; 8 bases line up with TRBD1. V lost 6 bases to trimming and J lost 4 bases; unmatched junction nucleotides: 11. Germline assignment: CDR1 ENHRY and CDR2 SYGVKD. The CDR3 extends over 16 amino acids. The CDR3 reads CAISATGAPLYNEQFF. The CDR3 DNA is TGTGCCATCAGCGCGACAGGGGCCCCGCTATACAATGAGCAGTTCTTC.

This chain connects TRBV6-5 to TRBJ1-2, with 9 bases identical to TRBD1. The CDR3 loop spans 15 amino acids. The V gene's germline CDR1 is MNHEY and CDR2 SVGAGI. The junction had 7 bases not matched to a gene; V was cut back by 6 bases and J by 2 bases. The CDR3 reads CASSPRTGANYGYTF. The DNA of the CDR3 is TGTGCCAGCAGCCCAAGGACAGGGGCCAACTATGGCTACACCTTC.